This TCR beta chain comes out of a study of T-cell reconstitution after alpha-beta-depleted transplantation in children. General observations from the study: Expanded graft clones, several hundred of them, were reportedly the source of alpha-beta T cells about two months after transplant. Surviving recipient T cells and thymic progenitors produced the high day-60 TCRbeta diversity seen in some patients. One year post-transplant, T-cell counts and diversity were largely derived from T cells produced anew.

For TCRbeta, the library was prepared with unique molecular identifiers. TCRdb reprocessed the PCR reads with MiXCR, giving one entry per CDR3 protein. Of 450,000 to 550,000 distinct CDR3 sequences in the sample, over 10% are singletons; the top ten hold 11% to 15%. This clonotype was seen repeatedly, ten times or more. As yet, its antigen is unknown. The source is a female patient aged 2-9 years who had a stem cell transplant for aplastic anemia, so the T cells may come from the graft donor. The specimen was PBMCs, mostly from graft donor cells, collected 180 days after TCRalphabeta/CD19-depleted stem cell transplant.

The CDR3 bases are TGTGCCAGCAGCTCCCGTGGGACTAGCGGGAGATCCAATGAGCAGTTCTTC. Translating it yields CASSSRGTSGRSNEQFF. The J gene is TRBJ2-1, the V gene TRBV7-2, with 14 bases fitting TRBD2. With 4 bases clipped from V and 6 bases from J, the junction kept 8 bases outside the gene matches. The CDR3 is made up of 17 amino acids. Germline V gene lookup returns CDR1 SGHTA and CDR2 FQGNSA.